The 27 T cell receptor beta chains presented below share a single source sample, sequenced in a study of blood T cell repertoires in COVID-19. The data were produced by immunoSEQ multiplex PCR, yet TCRdb's version contains in-frame clones alone and is incomplete. The sample lists roughly 160,000 clones, under 80% seen once, with approximately 3% in the top ten. Sequenced material: peripheral blood. These receptors were obtained from a woman of 80 years or more with acute or convalescent COVID-19.

The J gene is TRBJ2-5, the V gene TRBV3-1 (or the pseudogene TRBV3-2); D remains unclear. This CDR3 is 15 amino acids long. V shed 1 base and J shed 1 base, with 10 bases lying between them. Germline assignment: CDR1 LGHDT and CDR2 YNNKEL (reference sequence). CDR3 protein: CASSQVVGPQETQYF. CDR3 in DNA: TGTGCCAGCAGCCAAGTCGTGGGCCCCCAAGAGACCCAGTACTTC.

This chain joins TRBV5-1 and TRBJ1-1, with no clear D. The CDR3 is made up of 14 amino acids. Trimming left V 4 bases short and J 6 bases short, with 16 bases between. From germline, CDR1 is SGHRS and CDR2 YFSETQ. Here the CDR3 DNA reads TGCGCCAGCAGCCTACTTCCAAATAGCCCTGAAGCTTTCTTT. Translated, it gives CASSLLPNSPEAFF.

This clone was counted a few times. The rearrangement links TRBV5-5 to TRBJ2-3; D possibly corresponds to TRBD1 (6 bases). The germline V gene has CDR1 SGHKS and CDR2 YYEKEE (reference sequence). The CDR3 has 15 amino acids. The V end lost 0 bases, the J end lost 6 bases, and 14 bases lay between the germline ends. The CDR3 sequence is CASSLAPNREDTQYF. The CDR3 DNA is TGTGCCAGCAGCTTGGCCCCAAACAGGGAGGATACGCAGTATTTT.

The V call is TRBV5-5, the J call TRBJ1-5; 8 bases line up with TRBD1. Germline loops: CDR1 SGHKS, CDR2 YYEKEE (reference sequence). The CDR3 has 15 residues. V lost 0 bases and J lost 5; bases outside the gene matches: 4. CDR3 in DNA: TGTGCCAGCAGCTTGGACGGGACAGGACATCAGCCCCAGCATTTT. Residues: CASSLDGTGHQPQHF.

The chain employs TRBV27 and TRBJ2-5; 7 bases fit TRBD1. Germline loops: CDR1 MNHEY, CDR2 SMNVEV (reference sequence). V was clipped by 3 bases and J by 5 bases; unmatched bases: 6. The CDR3 loop spans 14 amino acids. CDR3 sequence (DNA): TGTGCCAGCAGTTTCCTAGGGGGCGAGGAGACCCAGTACTTC. Protein sequence: CASSFLGGEETQYF.

V is TRBV10-1 and J is TRBJ2-3, with 8 bases fitting TRBD2. Germline CDR1 WNHNN, CDR2 SYGVQD (reference sequence). The V segment lost 3 bases and the J segment 5 bases; nucleotides outside the gene matches: 4. The CDR3 is 14 amino acids. CDR3 sequence: CASSEAGAGDTQYF. CDR3 sequence (DNA): TGCGCCAGCAGTGAAGCGGGAGCAGGAGATACGCAGTATTTT.

This sequence joins TRBV3-1 (or the pseudogene TRBV3-2) and TRBJ1-4, with 9 nucleotides matching TRBD1. The CDR3 has 15 residues. V gave up 4 bases and J gave up 7 bases; unmatched junction bases: 7. Germline CDR1 and CDR2: LGHDT and YNNKEL (reference sequence). The CDR3 reads CASSRNRGQSEKLFF. The CDR3 nucleotides are TGTGCCAGCAGCCGAAACAGGGGGCAGAGTGAAAAACTGTTTTTT.

The chain has TRBV3-1 (or the pseudogene TRBV3-2) and TRBJ1-6; D might be TRBD1 (6 bases). There are 16 residues in the CDR3. The germline gives CDR1 LGHDT, CDR2 YNNKEL (reference sequence). V was trimmed by 7 bases and J by 0 bases, leaving 13 bases between them. The CDR3 DNA reads TGTGCCAGCACCCCAAGGGGGAGCTCCTATAATTCACCCCTCCACTTT. It specifies CASTPRGSSYNSPLHF.

This clone was found a few times. V gene TRBV10-3 combines with J gene TRBJ2-3; 8 nucleotides line up with TRBD2. The CDR3 consists of 16 residues. Germline V lookup: CDR1 ENHRY, CDR2 SYGVKD. V lost 0 bases, J lost 4 bases, and 6 bases stayed unmatched. CDR3 loop: CAISESGGEWADTQYF. DNA of the CDR3: TGTGCCATCAGTGAGTCCGGGGGGGAGTGGGCAGATACGCAGTATTTT.

The chain links TRBV4-2 to TRBJ2-5; D is perhaps TRBD1 (6 bases). CDR1 is LGHNA, CDR2 YNFKEQ, per germline. Between the trimmed V and J ends, which lost 0 bases and 5 bases, there was a span of 13 bases. There are 15 residues in the CDR3. This chain's CDR3 is CASSQEFNRVETQYF. CDR3 coding DNA: TGTGCCAGCAGCCAAGAATTTAACAGGGTGGAGACCCAGTACTTC.

The chain employs TRBV27 and TRBJ1-5, with 7 bases lining up with TRBD1. V was pared by 5 bases and J by 5 bases, with 12 bases of the junction left unmatched. CDR1 and CDR2 (germline): MNHEY, SMNVEV (reference sequence). The CDR3 has 16 residues. CDR3 DNA sequence: TGTGCCAGCAGTAAACGGACAGGCTTAGGGGATCAGCCCCAGCATTTT. This sequence encodes CASSKRTGLGDQPQHF.

This sequence joins TRBV2 and TRBJ1-2; 10 bases map to TRBD1. The CDR3 is 14 residues long. Germline CDR1 SNHLY, CDR2 FYNNEI. With V trimmed by 2 bases and J by 6 bases, 3 bases remained unmatched. As DNA, the CDR3 is TGTGCCAGCAGTGAACGGGGGACAGGGGATGGCTACACCTTC. Its translation is CASSERGTGDGYTF.

The chain joins TRBV27 to TRBJ2-7; tentative D call: TRBD1 (8 bases). CDR1 and CDR2 (germline): MNHEY, SMNVEV (reference sequence). This CDR3 spans 17 amino acids. V lost 2 bases and J 6 bases, leaving 23 bases between the germline ends. CDR3 sequence reads: CASSLLTGGASLFEQYF. The CDR3 nucleotides are TGTGCCAGCAGTTTACTCACAGGGGGGGCTAGTTTGTTCGAGCAGTACTTC.

This clone was counted a few times. The CDR3 bases are TGCGCCAATCACAGGGGTACTCAGCCCCAGCATTTT. It encodes CANHRGTQPQHF. The rearrangement joins TRBV23-1 to TRBJ1-5; the match to TRBD1 covers 7 bases. TRBV23-1 is labeled an ORF, and its function is uncertain. The CDR3 sequence is 12 residues long. V trimming: 10 bases; J trimming: 6 bases; junction bases outside the gene matches: 6.

This clone occurred once. A read error may produce the germline difference seen at one junction end. The chain uses TRBV15 and TRBJ1-3, with a weak D call TRBD1 (5 bases). The germline gives CDR1 LNHNV, CDR2 YYDKDF (reference sequence). CDR3 length equals 15 residues. CDR3 sequence (DNA): TGTGCCATCAGCCGACCGACAGATACTGGAAACACCATATATTTT. Translated, it gives CAISRPTDTGNTIYF.

The chain combines TRBV28 with TRBJ1-2; TRBD1 matches 8 bases. The CDR3 length is 15 residues. V lost 6 bases and J lost 4; bases outside the gene matches: 10. Germline values: CDR1 MDHEN, CDR2 SYDVKM. The CDR3 loop reads CASSSQGAFPYGYTF. The CDR3 DNA sequence: TGTGCCAGCAGCTCTCAGGGGGCCTTCCCCTATGGCTACACCTTC.

This clone has only a few counts. The chain couples TRBV4-1 to TRBJ1-5, with D unclear. The CDR3 covers 18 residues. Germline CDR1 reads MGHRA; CDR2 reads YSYEKL. The germline V and J ends were trimmed by 0 bases and 3 bases, with 18 bases remaining between them. CDR3 sequence (DNA): TGCGCCAGCAGCCAAGATGCATCGGGTCTGAGGGTCAATCAGCCCCAGCATTTT. This translates into CASSQDASGLRVNQPQHF.

The rearrangement uses TRBV5-1 and TRBJ1-6, with D unresolved. Trimming cost V 0 bases and J 0 bases, with 10 bases left between them. The CDR3 totals 17 residues. The germline CDR1 and CDR2 sequences are SGHRS and YFSETQ. The CDR3 bases are TGCGCCAGCAGCTTGGCTGGAGAGAGCTCCTATAATTCACCCCTCCACTTT. Protein: CASSLAGESSYNSPLHF.

Written as DNA, the CDR3 is TGTGCCAGTAGTAATTCAGTCGCGGGCTATGGCTACACCTTC. Its protein product is CASSNSVAGYGYTF. The V and J genes are TRBV19 and TRBJ1-2; D call uncertain. The CDR3 is 14 residues long. Germline V gene sequence: CDR1 LNHDA, CDR2 SQIVND (reference sequence). V was trimmed by 4 bases and J by 4 bases, leaving 13 bases between them.

The chain is built from TRBV5-5 and TRBJ1-6; no reliable D call. V was clipped by 5 bases and J by 14 bases, with 11 bases between them. The germline gives CDR1 SGHKS, CDR2 YYEKEE (reference sequence). CDR3 size: 11 residues. The CDR3 DNA reads as TGTGCCAGCAGTAAGGAGGGAGCCCTCCACTTT. Residues: CASSKEGALHF.

This chain joins TRBV6-1 and TRBJ1-2, with D tentatively TRBD1 (5 bases). Germline CDR1 reads MNHNS; CDR2 reads SASEGT. This CDR3 is built from 14 residues. Trimming removed 1 base from V and 7 bases from J, with 13 bases in between. The CDR3 DNA follows: TGTGCCAGCAGTGAAGATCTGGGGGGAATTGGCTACACCTTC. It encodes CASSEDLGGIGYTF.

In this sample, this clone turned up once. The chain recombines TRBV28 with TRBJ2-3; possible D gene TRBD1, 5 bases. Germline values: CDR1 MDHEN, CDR2 SYDVKM. Deletions cut 6 bases from V and 6 bases from J, with 16 bases between. CDR3 length equals 14 residues. The CDR3 nucleotides are TGTGCCAGCAGCTCCGACAGACCTCAGGATACGCAGTATTTT. Translating it yields CASSSDRPQDTQYF.

V is TRBV5-4 and J is TRBJ2-3; D may be TRBD1 (5 bases). The CDR3 extends over 15 amino acids. Germline values: CDR1 SGHNT, CDR2 YYREEE (reference sequence). The germline V and J ends were trimmed by 0 bases and 7 bases, with 15 bases remaining between them. The CDR3 DNA sequence: TGTGCCAGCAGCTTGGCCGCAGGGAAGGAGAATACGCAGTATTTT. Its protein is CASSLAAGKENTQYF.

J is TRBJ2-7 and V is TRBV28; tentative D call: TRBD1 (6 bases). Germline V CDR1 and CDR2: MDHEN, SYDVKM. V was cut by 6 bases and J by 3 bases, with 21 bases left in between. The CDR3 covers 16 residues. The CDR3 loop reads CASSLTGLQGFYEQYF. The CDR3 region has the DNA TGTGCCAGCAGCTTAACGGGGCTACAGGGATTCTACGAGCAGTACTTC.

The V call is TRBV5-3, the J call TRBJ1-1; 7 bases line up with TRBD1. TRBV5-3 carries the ORF label, with uncertain function. The V gene end was trimmed by 4 bases and the J gene end by 1 base; junction bases not matched to a gene: 19. This CDR3 comprises 19 residues. CDR3 in DNA: TGTGCCAGAAGCGTGAACCTGGACAGGACAAAGACGGAGAACACTGAAGCTTTCTTT. Its translation: CARSVNLDRTKTENTEAFF.

This chain links TRBV27 with TRBJ1-1; 9 nucleotides line up with TRBD1. The CDR3 consists of 13 residues. Losses at the gene ends were 2 bases for V and 10 bases for J; bases not matched to a gene: 5. Germline V gene sequence: CDR1 MNHEY, CDR2 SMNVEV (reference sequence). The CDR3 DNA reads TGTGCCAGCAGTTTACTGACAGGGGGGGGAGCTTTCTTT. Its translation: CASSLLTGGGAFF.

The V and J genes are TRBV29-1 and TRBJ2-1; 11 positions agree with TRBD2. Trimming took 5 bases from V and 6 from J; bases not matched to a gene: 9. The CDR3 totals 15 residues. Germline values: CDR1 SQVTM, CDR2 ANQGSEA. The CDR3 protein is CSVSDLAGGGNEQFF. CDR3 DNA: TGCAGCGTTTCCGACCTAGCGGGAGGTGGCAATGAGCAGTTCTTC.